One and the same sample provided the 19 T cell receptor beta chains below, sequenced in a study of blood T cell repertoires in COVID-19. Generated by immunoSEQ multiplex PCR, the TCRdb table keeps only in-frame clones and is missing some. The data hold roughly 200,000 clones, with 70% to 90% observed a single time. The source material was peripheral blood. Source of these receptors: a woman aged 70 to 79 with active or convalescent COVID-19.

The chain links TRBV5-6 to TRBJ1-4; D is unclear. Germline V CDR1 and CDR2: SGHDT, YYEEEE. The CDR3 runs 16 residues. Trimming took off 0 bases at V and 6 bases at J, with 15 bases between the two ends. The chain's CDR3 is CASSLARGRSHEKLFF. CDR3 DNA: TGTGCCAGCAGCTTGGCCCGAGGGCGTTCGCATGAAAAACTGTTTTTT.

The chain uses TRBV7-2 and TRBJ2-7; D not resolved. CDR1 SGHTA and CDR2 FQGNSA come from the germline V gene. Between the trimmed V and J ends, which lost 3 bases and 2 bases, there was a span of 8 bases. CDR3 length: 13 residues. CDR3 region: CASSFRGAYEQYF. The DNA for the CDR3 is TGTGCCAGCAGCTTCCGTGGAGCCTACGAGCAGTACTTC.

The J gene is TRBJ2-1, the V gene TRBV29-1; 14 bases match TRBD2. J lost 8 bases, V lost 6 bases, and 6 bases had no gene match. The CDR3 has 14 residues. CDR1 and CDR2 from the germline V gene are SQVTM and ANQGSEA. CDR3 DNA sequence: TGCAGCGTCGAGCCGGGACTAGCGGGAGATGAGCAGTTCTTC. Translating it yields CSVEPGLAGDEQFF.

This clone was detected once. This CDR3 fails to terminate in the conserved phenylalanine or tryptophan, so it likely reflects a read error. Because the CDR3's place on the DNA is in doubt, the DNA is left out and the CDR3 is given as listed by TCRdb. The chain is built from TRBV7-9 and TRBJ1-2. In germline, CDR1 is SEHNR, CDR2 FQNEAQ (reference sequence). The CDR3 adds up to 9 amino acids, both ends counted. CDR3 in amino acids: CASRPREGS.

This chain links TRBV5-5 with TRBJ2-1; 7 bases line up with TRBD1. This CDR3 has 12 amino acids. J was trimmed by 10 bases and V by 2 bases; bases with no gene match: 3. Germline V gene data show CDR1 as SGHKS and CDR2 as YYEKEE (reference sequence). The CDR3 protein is CASSFHRGEQFF. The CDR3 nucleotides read TGTGCCAGCAGCTTCCACAGGGGCGAGCAGTTCTTC.

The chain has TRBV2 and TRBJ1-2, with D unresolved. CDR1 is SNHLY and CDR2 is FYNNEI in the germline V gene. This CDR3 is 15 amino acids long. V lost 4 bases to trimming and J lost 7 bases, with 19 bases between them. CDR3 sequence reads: CASSVLLSMSAGYTF. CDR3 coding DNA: TGTGCCAGCAGTGTTTTGCTTAGCATGTCGGCTGGCTACACCTTC. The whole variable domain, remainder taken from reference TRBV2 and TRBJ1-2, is EPEVTQTPSHQVTQMGQEVILRCVPISNHLYFYWYRQILGQKVEFLVSFYNNEISEKSEIFDDQFSVERPDGSNFTLKIRSTKLEDSAMYFCASSVLLSMSAGYTFGSGTRLTVV.

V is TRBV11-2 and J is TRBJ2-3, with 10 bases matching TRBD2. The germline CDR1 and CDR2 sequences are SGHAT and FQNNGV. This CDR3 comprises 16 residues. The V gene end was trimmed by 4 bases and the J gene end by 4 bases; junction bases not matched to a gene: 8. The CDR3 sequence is CASSSQTSGSADTQYF. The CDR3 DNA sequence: TGTGCCAGCAGCTCCCAGACTAGCGGGTCCGCAGATACGCAGTATTTT.

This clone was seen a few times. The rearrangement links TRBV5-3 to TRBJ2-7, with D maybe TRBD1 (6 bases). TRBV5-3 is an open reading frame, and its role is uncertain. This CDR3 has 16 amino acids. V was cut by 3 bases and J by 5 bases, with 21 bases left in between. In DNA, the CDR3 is TGTGCCAGAAGCTCTGATACACAGGGATGTTCCGACGAGCAGTACTTC. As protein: CARSSDTQGCSDEQYF.

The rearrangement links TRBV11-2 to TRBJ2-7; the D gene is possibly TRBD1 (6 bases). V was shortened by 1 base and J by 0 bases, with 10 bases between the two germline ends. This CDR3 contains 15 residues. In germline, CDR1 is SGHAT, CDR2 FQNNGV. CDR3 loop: CASSLGQASSYEQYF. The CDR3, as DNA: TGTGCCAGCAGCTTAGGACAGGCCAGCTCCTACGAGCAGTACTTC.

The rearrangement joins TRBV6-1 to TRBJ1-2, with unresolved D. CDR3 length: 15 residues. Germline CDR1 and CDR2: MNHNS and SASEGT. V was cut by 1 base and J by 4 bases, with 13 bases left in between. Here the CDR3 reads CASSEGPFGGYGYTF. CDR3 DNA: TGTGCCAGCAGTGAAGGACCTTTCGGCGGCTATGGCTACACCTTC.

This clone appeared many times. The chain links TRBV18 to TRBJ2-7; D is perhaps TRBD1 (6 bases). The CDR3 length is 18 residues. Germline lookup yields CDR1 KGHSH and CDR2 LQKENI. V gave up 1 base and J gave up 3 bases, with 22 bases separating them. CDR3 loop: CASSPLPFGSGDNYEQYF. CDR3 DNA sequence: TGTGCCAGCTCACCACTCCCTTTTGGTTCAGGGGATAACTACGAGCAGTACTTC.

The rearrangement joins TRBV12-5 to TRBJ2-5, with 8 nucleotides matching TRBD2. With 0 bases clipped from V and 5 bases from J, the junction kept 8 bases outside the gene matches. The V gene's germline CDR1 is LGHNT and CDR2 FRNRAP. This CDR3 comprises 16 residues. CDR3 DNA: TGTGCTAGTGGTTTGGTACTCAGCGGGGGAGGGGAGACCCAGTACTTC. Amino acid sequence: CASGLVLSGGGETQYF.

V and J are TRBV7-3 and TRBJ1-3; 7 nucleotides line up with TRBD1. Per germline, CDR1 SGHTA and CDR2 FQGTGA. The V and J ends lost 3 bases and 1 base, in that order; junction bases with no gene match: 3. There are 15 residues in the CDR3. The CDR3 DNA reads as TGTGCCAGCAGCTTCACAGGGGAATCTGGAAACACCATATATTTT. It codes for CASSFTGESGNTIYF.

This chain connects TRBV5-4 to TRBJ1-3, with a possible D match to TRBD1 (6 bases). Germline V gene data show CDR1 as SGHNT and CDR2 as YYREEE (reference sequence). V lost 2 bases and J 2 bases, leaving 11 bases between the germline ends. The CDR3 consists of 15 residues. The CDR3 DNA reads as TGTGCCAGCAGCTTCATCGGGGGGCCTGGAAACACCATATATTTT. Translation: CASSFIGGPGNTIYF.

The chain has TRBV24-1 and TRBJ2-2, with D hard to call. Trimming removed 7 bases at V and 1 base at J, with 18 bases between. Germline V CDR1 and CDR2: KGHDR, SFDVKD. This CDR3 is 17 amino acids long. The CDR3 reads CATSSAHSTENTGELFF. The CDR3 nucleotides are TGTGCCACCAGCTCAGCGCATAGCACTGAGAACACCGGGGAGCTGTTTTTT.

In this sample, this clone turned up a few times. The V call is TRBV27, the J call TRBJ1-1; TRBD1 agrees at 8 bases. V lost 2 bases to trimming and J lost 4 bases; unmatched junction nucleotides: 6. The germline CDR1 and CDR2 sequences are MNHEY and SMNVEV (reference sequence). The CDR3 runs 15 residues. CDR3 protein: CASSLPDRESTEAFF. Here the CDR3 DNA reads TGTGCCAGCAGTTTACCGGACAGGGAAAGCACTGAAGCTTTCTTT.

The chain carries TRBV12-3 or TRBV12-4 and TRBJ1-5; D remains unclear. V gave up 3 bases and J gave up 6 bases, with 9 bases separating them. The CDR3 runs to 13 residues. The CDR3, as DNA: TGTGCCAGCAGTTTGAGCGCGAGTCAGCCCCAGCATTTT. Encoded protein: CASSLSASQPQHF.

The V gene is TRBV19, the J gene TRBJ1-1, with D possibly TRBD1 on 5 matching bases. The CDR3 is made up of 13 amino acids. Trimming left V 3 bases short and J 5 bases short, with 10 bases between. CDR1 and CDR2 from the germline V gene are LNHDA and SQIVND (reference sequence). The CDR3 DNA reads TGTGCCAGTAGTATGGTCGGGGGGACTGAAGCTTTCTTT. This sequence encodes CASSMVGGTEAFF.

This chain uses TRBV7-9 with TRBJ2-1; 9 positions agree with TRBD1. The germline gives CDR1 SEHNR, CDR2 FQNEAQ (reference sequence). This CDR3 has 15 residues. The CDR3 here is CGSAKGTGSYNEQFF. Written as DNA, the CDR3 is TGTGGAAGCGCTAAAGGGACAGGGAGCTACAATGAGCAGTTCTTC. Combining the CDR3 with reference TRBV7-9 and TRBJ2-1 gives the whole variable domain DTGVSQNPRHKITKRGQNVTFRCDPISEHNRLYWYRQTLGQGPEFLTYFQNEAQLEKSRLLSDRFSAERPKGSFSTLEIQRTEQGDSAMYLCGSAKGTGSYNEQFFGPGTRLTVL.